Below are 9 T cell receptor beta chains sequenced from a single sample in a study of CD8+ T cells in alopecia areata. Extracted RNA was reverse transcribed into cDNA, the sequencing template. This table comes from immunoSEQ multiplex PCR, and its TCRdb copy is limited to in-frame clones, with some not included. The top ten clones hold approximately 0.44% of a sample with over 200,000 clones, 50% to 65% of them seen once. The material sequenced was CD4+ T cells sorted from blood, taken at week 0. Receptors were obtained from a human donor with alopecia areata.

The chain carries TRBV30 and TRBJ2-1; 7 positions match TRBD2. CDR3 length equals 18 residues. CDR1 GTSNPN and CDR2 SVGIG come from the germline V gene (reference sequence). With 0 bases clipped from V and 6 bases from J, the junction kept 17 bases outside the gene matches. Written as DNA, the CDR3 is TGTGCCTGGAGTGTATATTTTGTTGGGGGAGGGTTGCCCAATGAGCAGTTCTTC. This gives the protein CAWSVYFVGGGLPNEQFF. Using reference TRBV30 and TRBJ2-1 for the parts outside the CDR3, the full variable domain is SQTIHQWPATLVQPVGSPLSLECTVEGTSNPNLYWYRQAAGRGLQLLFYSVGIGQISSEVPQNLSASRPQDRQFILSSKKLLLSDSGFYLCAWSVYFVGGGLPNEQFFGPGTRLTVL.

There are a few counts of this clone. V usage is TRBV11-2 and J usage is TRBJ2-2; D is possibly TRBD2 (6 bases). Trimming pared 1 base from V and 3 bases from J, leaving 6 bases between. CDR1 and CDR2 (germline): SGHAT, FQNNGV. There are 14 residues in the CDR3. CDR3 DNA sequence: TGTGCCAGCAGCTTAGTAGCGGACACCGGGGAGCTGTTTTTT. Protein: CASSLVADTGELFF.

This clone was seen only a few times. This sequence joins TRBV10-1 and TRBJ2-5; D may be TRBD2 (6 bases). With 5 bases removed from V and 2 bases from J, the gap between germline ends came to 21 bases. Looked up from germline, CDR1 is WNHNN and CDR2 is SYGVQD (reference sequence). The CDR3 is 17 amino acids. The CDR3 DNA follows: TGCGCCAGCAGTAGTACGGCGTCGGCGGGAAGGCAAGAGACCCAGTACTTC. This translates into CASSSTASAGRQETQYF.

The gene calls are TRBV29-1 and TRBJ2-2; a weak D match, TRBD1 (6 bases). V was pared by 5 bases and J by 2 bases, with 15 bases between. This CDR3 spans 15 amino acids. From germline, CDR1 is SQVTM and CDR2 ANQGSEA. CDR3 loop: CSVLSRDTNTGELFF. The CDR3 DNA reads TGCAGCGTTCTCTCTCGGGACACCAACACCGGGGAGCTGTTTTTT.

The chain couples TRBV6-5 to TRBJ1-2; 10 bases are a match to TRBD1. This CDR3 is 14 amino acids long. The ends lost 5 bases at V and 4 bases at J; junction bases unmatched: 4. Per the germline V gene, CDR1 is MNHEY and CDR2 is SVGAGI. CDR3 sequence reads: CASSIGQGGYGYTF. In DNA, the CDR3 is TGTGCCAGCAGTATCGGACAGGGGGGCTATGGCTACACCTTC.

This rearrangement joins TRBV6-1 to TRBJ2-3, with D unclear. V lost 7 bases and J lost 0, with 8 bases in between. This CDR3 is built from 13 residues. Per germline, CDR1 MNHNS and CDR2 SASEGT. The CDR3 is CASTRLSTDTQYF. The CDR3 nucleotides read TGTGCCAGCACCAGACTTAGCACAGATACGCAGTATTTT.

V is TRBV30 and J is TRBJ2-1; 13 bases agree with TRBD2. There are 16 residues in the CDR3. CDR1 is GTSNPN, CDR2 SVGIG, per germline (reference sequence). V was pared by 7 bases and J by 7 bases, with 13 bases of the junction left unmatched. Here the CDR3 reads CALLAGGPVSINEQFF. CDR3 nucleotides: TGTGCCTTACTAGCGGGGGGGCCGGTAAGCATAAATGAGCAGTTCTTC.

The chain combines TRBV30 with TRBJ2-3; tentatively, D is TRBD2 (6 bases). Germline CDR1 is GTSNPN and CDR2 is SVGIG (reference sequence). V dropped 4 bases and J dropped 4 bases, with 12 bases sitting between them. The CDR3 is made up of 13 amino acids. This chain's CDR3 is CAWTKRVADTQYF. The CDR3 coding sequence is TGTGCCTGGACCAAGCGGGTCGCAGATACGCAGTATTTT.

V is TRBV11-2 and J is TRBJ2-7; D unclear. In germline, CDR1 is SGHAT, CDR2 FQNNGV. The ends were cut back, 5 bases at V and 5 bases at J, with 16 bases in the middle. The CDR3 spans 14 residues. The CDR3 nucleotides read TGTGCCAGCAGCCGCACGACAAGGCCGCACGAGCAGTACTTC. Translated, it gives CASSRTTRPHEQYF.